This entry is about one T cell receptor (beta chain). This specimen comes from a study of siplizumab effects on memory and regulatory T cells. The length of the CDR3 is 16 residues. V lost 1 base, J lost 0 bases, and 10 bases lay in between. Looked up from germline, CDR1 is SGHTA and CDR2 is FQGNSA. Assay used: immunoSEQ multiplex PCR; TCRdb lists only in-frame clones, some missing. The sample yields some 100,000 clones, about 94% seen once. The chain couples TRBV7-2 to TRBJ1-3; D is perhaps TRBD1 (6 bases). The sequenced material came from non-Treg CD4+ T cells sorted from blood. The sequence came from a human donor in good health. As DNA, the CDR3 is TGTGCCAGCAGCTTAGTAGGGGGGATCTCTGGAAACACCATATATTTT. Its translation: CASSLVGGISGNTIYF.